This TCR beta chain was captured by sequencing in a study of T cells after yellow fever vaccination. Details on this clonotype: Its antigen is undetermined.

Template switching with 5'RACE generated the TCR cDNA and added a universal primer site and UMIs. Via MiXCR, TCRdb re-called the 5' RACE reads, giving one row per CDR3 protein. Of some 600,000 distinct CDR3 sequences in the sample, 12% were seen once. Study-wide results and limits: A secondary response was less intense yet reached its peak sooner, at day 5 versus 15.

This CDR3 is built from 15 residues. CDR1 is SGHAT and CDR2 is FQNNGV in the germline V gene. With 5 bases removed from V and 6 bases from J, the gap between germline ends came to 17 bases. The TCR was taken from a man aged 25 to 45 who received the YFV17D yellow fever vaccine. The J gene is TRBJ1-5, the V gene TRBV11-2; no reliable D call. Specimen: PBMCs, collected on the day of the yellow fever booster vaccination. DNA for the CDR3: TGTGCCAGCAGCGCAGCGGGCCTCGCTGGTCAGCCCCAGCATTTT. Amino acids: CASSAAGLAGQPQHF.